Listed below are T cell receptor beta chains from one sample, sequenced in a study of T cells in Graves' hyperthyroidism and ophthalmopathy. TCRdb re-called the multiplex PCR reads with MiXCR, one entry per CDR3 protein. Among fewer than 650,000 distinct CDR3 sequences listed, approximately 14% were seen once. The sequenced material came from blood. The receptor set was obtained from a woman between 40 and 50 years old with Graves' hyperthyroidism. The CDR3 runs from the conserved cysteine through the conserved F or W. A D gene is named only where the DNA matches it firmly. Size is omitted from some rows. Given values are once, few, many or a class for expanded clones.

d_call: TRBD1; j_call: TRBJ2-7; clone_size: many; v_call: TRBV5-1; cdr3_nt: TGCGCCAGCAGCTTGCGTGGGGGACAGGAGTACTACGAGCAGTACTTC; cdr3_aa: CASSLRGGQEYYEQYF
d_call: .; j_call: TRBJ2-2; clone_size: .; v_call: TRBV6-1; cdr3_nt: TGTGCCAGCAGTGATCCGGGAAGGCGAGGGGAGCTGTTTTTT; cdr3_aa: CASSDPGRRGELFF
d_call: .; j_call: TRBJ2-1; clone_size: .; v_call: TRBV27; cdr3_nt: TGTGCCAGCAGTAGTGTCCCGCCACATGAGCAGTTCTTC; cdr3_aa: CASSSVPPHEQFF
d_call: .; j_call: TRBJ2-6; clone_size: once; v_call: TRBV5-1; cdr3_nt: TGCGCCAGCGGGGACGCCTCTGGGGCCAACGTCCTGACTTTC; cdr3_aa: CASGDASGANVLTF
d_call: TRBD2; j_call: TRBJ2-1; clone_size: .; v_call: TRBV29-1; cdr3_nt: TGCAGCGTTGACGGAGGACTAGCGGACTCCTACAATGAGCAGTTCTTC; cdr3_aa: CSVDGGLADSYNEQFF
d_call: .; j_call: TRBJ1-3; clone_size: few; v_call: TRBV7-9; cdr3_nt: TGTGCCAGCAGCTCTCGGGAAAACACCATATATTTT; cdr3_aa: CASSSRENTIYF
d_call: .; j_call: TRBJ2-5; clone_size: .; v_call: TRBV12-3/TRBV12-4; cdr3_nt: TGTGCCAGCAGTGGGAGTTGGGGAGAGACCCAGTACTTC; cdr3_aa: CASSGSWGETQYF
d_call: .; j_call: TRBJ2-5; clone_size: few; v_call: TRBV6-5; cdr3_nt: TGTGCCAGCAGTTACTCCGAGGGAGTTACGGGGACCCAGTACTTC; cdr3_aa: CASSYSEGVTGTQYF
d_call: TRBD2; j_call: TRBJ2-2; clone_size: few; v_call: TRBV19; cdr3_nt: TGTCAAGTAGCGGGAGACACCGGGGAGCTGTTTTTT; cdr3_aa: CQVAGDTGELFF
d_call: TRBD1; j_call: TRBJ1-4; clone_size: many; v_call: TRBV9; cdr3_nt: TGTGCCAGCAGTGTGGGACAGGGTAATGAAAAACTGTTTTTT; cdr3_aa: CASSVGQGNEKLFF
d_call: TRBD1; j_call: TRBJ1-1; clone_size: many; v_call: TRBV7-3; cdr3_nt: TGTGCCAGCAGATTGGACAGGGGGGACACTGAAGCTTTCTTT; cdr3_aa: CASRLDRGDTEAFF
d_call: .; j_call: TRBJ2-1; clone_size: many; v_call: TRBV20-1; cdr3_nt: TGCAGTGCTAGAGATGGATTCAATGAGCAGTTCTTC; cdr3_aa: CSARDGFNEQFF
d_call: .; j_call: TRBJ1-1; clone_size: many; v_call: TRBV20-1; cdr3_nt: TGCAGTGCTAGAGATCAACGGGGAACGAATGAAGCTTTCTTT; cdr3_aa: CSARDQRGTNEAFF
d_call: .; j_call: TRBJ1-4; clone_size: many; v_call: TRBV7-8; cdr3_nt: TGTGCCAGCAGCTTAGAGAGGGGAGAAAAACTGTTTTTT; cdr3_aa: CASSLERGEKLFF
d_call: .; j_call: TRBJ2-1; clone_size: many; v_call: TRBV9; cdr3_nt: TGTGCCAGCAGCGTAGAAATGAGCTCCTACAATGAGCAGTTCTTC; cdr3_aa: CASSVEMSSYNEQFF
d_call: TRBD2; j_call: TRBJ2-5; clone_size: many; v_call: TRBV28; cdr3_nt: TGTGCCAGCAGTTTTGTGGCTAGCGGGAAACAAGAGACCCAGTACTTC; cdr3_aa: CASSFVASGKQETQYF
d_call: .; j_call: TRBJ1-4; clone_size: .; v_call: TRBV11-2; cdr3_nt: TGTGCCAGCAGCTTGGGGACGGTGGGGTTTAATGAAAAACTGTTTTTT; cdr3_aa: CASSLGTVGFNEKLFF
d_call: .; j_call: TRBJ2-3; clone_size: .; v_call: TRBV10-2; cdr3_nt: TGCGCCAGCAGTCTCCCCGGGGGGCGGAGCACAGATACGCAGTATTTT; cdr3_aa: CASSLPGGRSTDTQYF
d_call: .; j_call: TRBJ2-7; clone_size: few; v_call: TRBV6-1; cdr3_nt: TGTGCCAGCATAGGGGTTCTATACGAGCAGTACTTC; cdr3_aa: CASIGVLYEQYF
d_call: TRBD2; j_call: TRBJ2-7; clone_size: many; v_call: TRBV6-1; cdr3_nt: TGTGCCAGCAGCCCACTAGCGGGACCAAACTACGAGCAGTACTTC; cdr3_aa: CASSPLAGPNYEQYF
d_call: .; j_call: TRBJ2-4; clone_size: many; v_call: TRBV27; cdr3_nt: TGTGCCAGCAGTTCGAGTGCAGGGACAGCCAAAAACATTCAGTACTTC; cdr3_aa: CASSSSAGTAKNIQYF
d_call: .; j_call: TRBJ2-1; clone_size: .; v_call: TRBV7-9; cdr3_nt: TGTGCCAGCAGCCTAGACCAGTCCTACAATGAGCAGTTCTTC; cdr3_aa: CASSLDQSYNEQFF
d_call: .; j_call: TRBJ1-4; clone_size: .; v_call: TRBV2; cdr3_nt: TGTGCCAGCAGTTGGTCCGCCGAAAAACTGTTTTTT; cdr3_aa: CASSWSAEKLFF
d_call: .; j_call: TRBJ2-1; clone_size: .; v_call: TRBV20-1; cdr3_nt: TGCAGTGCTGCCCCACAGGGAGATGAGCAGTTCTTC; cdr3_aa: CSAAPQGDEQFF
d_call: .; j_call: TRBJ2-1; clone_size: many; v_call: TRBV11-2; cdr3_nt: TGTGCCAGCAGCTTGTATGGGGTTACTAATCTCTACAATGAGCAGTTCTTC; cdr3_aa: CASSLYGVTNLYNEQFF
d_call: .; j_call: TRBJ2-1; clone_size: few; v_call: TRBV29-1; cdr3_nt: TGCAGCGTTGTTCGACTAACCATGGACAATGAGCAGTTCTTC; cdr3_aa: CSVVRLTMDNEQFF
d_call: TRBD1; j_call: TRBJ1-5; clone_size: .; v_call: TRBV4-2; cdr3_nt: TGTGCCAGCAGCCTGGACAGGGATGTGTATCAGCCCCAGCATTTT; cdr3_aa: CASSLDRDVYQPQHF
d_call: .; j_call: TRBJ2-2; clone_size: many; v_call: TRBV28; cdr3_nt: TGTGCCAGCACACCAATCGGGGTTCGGGACACCGGGGAGCTGTTTTTT; cdr3_aa: CASTPIGVRDTGELFF
d_call: TRBD2; j_call: TRBJ2-2; clone_size: .; v_call: TRBV20-1; cdr3_nt: TGCAGTGCTAGAGATTCAGCGGGAGGTTCTGGGGAGCTGTTTTTT; cdr3_aa: CSARDSAGGSGELFF
d_call: .; j_call: TRBJ2-5; clone_size: many; v_call: TRBV18; cdr3_nt: TGTGCCAGCTCTTCTATTAGCGAGGCCGAGACCCAGTACTTC; cdr3_aa: CASSSISEAETQYF
d_call: .; j_call: TRBJ1-6; clone_size: .; v_call: TRBV5-1; cdr3_nt: TGCGCCAGCAGCGTTGACAGGAACCCCGATTCACCCCTCCACTTT; cdr3_aa: CASSVDRNPDSPLHF
d_call: .; j_call: TRBJ2-1; clone_size: once; v_call: TRBV20-1; cdr3_nt: TGCAGTGCTGGCCGGGCCCTGCAGTTCTTC; cdr3_aa: CSAGRALQFF
d_call: .; j_call: TRBJ1-2; clone_size: many; v_call: TRBV28; cdr3_nt: TGTGCCAGCAGTGGCGGACAGTCCCTCCAGGTTGGCTACACCTTC; cdr3_aa: CASSGGQSLQVGYTF
d_call: TRBD1; j_call: TRBJ2-3; clone_size: once; v_call: TRBV30; cdr3_nt: TGTGCCTCAAAGGGCGGGACAGGGGGCGGCGGCACAGATACGCAGTATTTT; cdr3_aa: CASKGGTGGGGTDTQYF
d_call: .; j_call: TRBJ2-7; clone_size: many; v_call: TRBV10-3; cdr3_nt: TGTGCCATCAGTAGGGACTTATCCTACGAGCAGTACTTC; cdr3_aa: CAISRDLSYEQYF
d_call: TRBD1; j_call: TRBJ1-1; clone_size: few; v_call: TRBV9; cdr3_nt: TGTGCCAGCAGCGTAGGGGACAGGTTCCCTAACACTGAAGCTTTCTTT; cdr3_aa: CASSVGDRFPNTEAFF
d_call: .; j_call: TRBJ2-7; clone_size: .; v_call: TRBV2; cdr3_nt: TGTACCAGCAGGGACGCCTCCTACGAGCAGTACTTC; cdr3_aa: CTSRDASYEQYF
d_call: TRBD2; j_call: TRBJ2-1; clone_size: .; v_call: TRBV4-2; cdr3_nt: TGTGCCAGCAGCCATGGACTAGCGGGAGGGGTGAACAATGAGCAGTTCTTC; cdr3_aa: CASSHGLAGGVNNEQFF
d_call: TRBD1; j_call: TRBJ2-3; clone_size: few; v_call: TRBV7-7; cdr3_nt: TGTGCTAGCAGCTTACGTACAGGGGCCACAGATACGCAGTATTTT; cdr3_aa: CASSLRTGATDTQYF
d_call: .; j_call: TRBJ1-2; clone_size: .; v_call: TRBV28; cdr3_nt: TGTGCCTTGGGAGGGAAACTCTATGGCTACACCTTC; cdr3_aa: CALGGKLYGYTF
d_call: .; j_call: TRBJ1-5; clone_size: .; v_call: TRBV6-1; cdr3_nt: TGTGCCAGCAGTGAAGGGATCGGGGGGGGCGAGCCCCAGCATTTT; cdr3_aa: CASSEGIGGGEPQHF
d_call: TRBD2; j_call: TRBJ2-5; clone_size: many; v_call: TRBV2; cdr3_nt: TGTGCCAGCACCGAGAGAGCGGGAGTGGGGGAGACCCAGTACTTC; cdr3_aa: CASTERAGVGETQYF
d_call: TRBD2; j_call: TRBJ2-7; clone_size: few; v_call: TRBV20-1; cdr3_nt: TGCAGTGCTCCAACTGCTAGCGGGGGGTCCTACGAGCAGTACTTC; cdr3_aa: CSAPTASGGSYEQYF
d_call: TRBD1; j_call: TRBJ2-7; clone_size: many; v_call: TRBV7-2; cdr3_nt: TGTGCCAGCAGCTTAGGGGGACAGTTCTACGAGCAGTACTTC; cdr3_aa: CASSLGGQFYEQYF
d_call: .; j_call: TRBJ2-1; clone_size: many; v_call: TRBV4-1; cdr3_nt: TGCGCCAGCAGCCAGGCAAGCGGCGCGGGGCCATACAATGAGCAGTTCTTC; cdr3_aa: CASSQASGAGPYNEQFF
d_call: .; j_call: TRBJ2-1; clone_size: once; v_call: TRBV19; cdr3_nt: TGTGCCAGTAGTATCGGCCCTTACAATGAGCAGCTCTTC; cdr3_aa: CASSIGPYNEQLF
d_call: .; j_call: TRBJ1-5; clone_size: few; v_call: TRBV27; cdr3_nt: TGTGCCAGCAGTTTAAGGGCCAAGAATAGCAATCAGCCCCAGCATTTT; cdr3_aa: CASSLRAKNSNQPQHF
d_call: TRBD2; j_call: TRBJ2-1; clone_size: many; v_call: TRBV10-3; cdr3_nt: TGTGCCATCAGTGAGTCAGCGGGAGCGGATGAGCAGTTCTTC; cdr3_aa: CAISESAGADEQFF
d_call: .; j_call: TRBJ2-3; clone_size: many; v_call: TRBV12-3/TRBV12-4; cdr3_nt: TGTGCCAGCAGTAGGAGGGGGGGGAGATTCACAGATACGCAGTATTTT; cdr3_aa: CASSRRGGRFTDTQYF
d_call: TRBD2; j_call: TRBJ2-7; clone_size: many; v_call: TRBV28; cdr3_nt: TGTGCCAGCAGAGGACTAGCGGGAGTAACATACGAGCAGTACTTC; cdr3_aa: CASRGLAGVTYEQYF
d_call: TRBD1; j_call: TRBJ2-7; clone_size: many; v_call: TRBV28; cdr3_nt: TGTGCCAGCAGGGACAGGGCTTGGTACGAGCAGTACTTC; cdr3_aa: CASRDRAWYEQYF
d_call: .; j_call: TRBJ2-2; clone_size: many; v_call: TRBV7-2; cdr3_nt: TGTGCCAGCAGCTTAGTCTCTGAAAGGGAGCTGTTTTTT; cdr3_aa: CASSLVSERELFF
d_call: .; j_call: TRBJ2-2; clone_size: many; v_call: TRBV7-9; cdr3_nt: TGTGCCAGCAGCTTGATGGCCGCCGGGGAGCTGTTTTTT; cdr3_aa: CASSLMAAGELFF